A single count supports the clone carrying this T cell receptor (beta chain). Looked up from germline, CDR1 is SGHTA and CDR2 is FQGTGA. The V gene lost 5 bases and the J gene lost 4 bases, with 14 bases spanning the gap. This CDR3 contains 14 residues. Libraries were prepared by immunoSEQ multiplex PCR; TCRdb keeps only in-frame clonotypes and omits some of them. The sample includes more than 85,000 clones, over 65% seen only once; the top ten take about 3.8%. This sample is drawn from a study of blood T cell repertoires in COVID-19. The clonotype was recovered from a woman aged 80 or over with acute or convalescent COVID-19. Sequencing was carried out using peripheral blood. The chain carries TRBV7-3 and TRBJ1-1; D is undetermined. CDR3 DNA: TGTGCCAGCAGCGCATCAGAAGCGTCCACTGAAGCTTTCTTT. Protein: CASSASEASTEAFF. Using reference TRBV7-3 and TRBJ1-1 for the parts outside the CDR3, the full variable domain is GAGVSQTPSNKVTEKGKYVELRCDPISGHTALYWYRQSLGQGPEFLIYFQGTGAADDSGLPNDRFFAVRPEGSVSTLKIQRTERGDSAVYLCASSASEASTEAFFGQGTRLTVV.